This T cell receptor beta chain was sequenced during a study of T-cell memory formation after mild COVID-19. Study-level findings and limits: Clones which contracted sat mainly in CM and EM if CD4+, and in EMRA if CD8+. Day 15 to 85 contractors were CD4/CD8 balanced; later expanders leaned CD4+.

Constant-segment primers served in 5'RACE that generated TCR alpha and TCR beta cDNA libraries bearing sample barcodes and UMIs. TCRdb used MiXCR to reprocess the 5' RACE reads, holding one entry per CDR3 protein. The sample lists 450,000 to 650,000 distinct CDR3 sequences; about a sixth were seen once. Germline CDR1 MNHEY, CDR2 SVGAGI. The CDR3 spans 16 residues. The trim removed 6 bases at V and 2 bases at J, leaving 10 bases unmatched. This clonotype was observed at least ten times. Its cognate antigen is unknown. The chain recombines TRBV6-5 with TRBJ2-1, with 7 nucleotides matching TRBD1. The sequence was obtained from an adult woman who had mild COVID-19 (a few samples of this study predate the infection). Cell type and time point are not known. Sequenced: PBMCs or a T cell subset sorted from them (not recorded which). The CDR3 loop is CASRRDSDRPYNEQFF. The DNA of the CDR3 is TGTGCCAGCAGAAGGGACAGCGACCGACCCTACAATGAGCAGTTCTTC.